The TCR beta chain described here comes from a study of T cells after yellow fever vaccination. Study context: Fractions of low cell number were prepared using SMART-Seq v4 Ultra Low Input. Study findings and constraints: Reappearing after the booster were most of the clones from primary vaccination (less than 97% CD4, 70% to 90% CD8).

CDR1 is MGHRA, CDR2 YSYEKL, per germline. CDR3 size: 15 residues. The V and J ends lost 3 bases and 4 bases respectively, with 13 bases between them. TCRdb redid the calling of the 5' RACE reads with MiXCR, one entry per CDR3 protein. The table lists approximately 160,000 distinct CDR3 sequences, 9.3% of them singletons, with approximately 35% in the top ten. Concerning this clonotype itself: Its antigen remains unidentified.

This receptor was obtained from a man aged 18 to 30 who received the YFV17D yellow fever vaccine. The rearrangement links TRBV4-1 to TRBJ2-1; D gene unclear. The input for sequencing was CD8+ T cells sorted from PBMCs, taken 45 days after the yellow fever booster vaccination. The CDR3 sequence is CASSHSPGYYNEQFF. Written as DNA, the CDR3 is TGCGCCAGCAGCCATAGTCCGGGCTATTACAATGAGCAGTTCTTC.